This T cell receptor beta chain was documented in a study of radiotherapy plus CTLA-4 blockade in lung cancer (dated by TCRdb to between 2017 and 2018). Regarding the complete study: Among enrolled patients, roughly 18% had an objective response and roughly 33% reached disease control.

Receptors were amplified or captured by the immunoSEQ multiplex PCR assay. TCRdb holds this immuneACCESS table with in-frame rearrangements only. Some clones are missing; in checked studies, unresolved V genes explain under half, and the rest has no known cause. The sample table records around 99,000 clones; almost 90% of these occur just once. In total, the top ten clones hold approximately 4.9% of the sample. The CDR3 contains 15 residues, cysteine and phenylalanine counted. Only the CDR3 DNA stays, 45 bases, in frame from base 1. CDR1 LNHDA and CDR2 SQIVND are derived from the germline V gene (reference sequence). Unmatched junction bases come to 10, with V trimmed by 7 bases and J by 4 bases. What the authors observed across the whole study: Increased serum interferon-beta after radiation, together with early dynamic changes in blood T cell clones, were reported to be the strongest predictors of response. After treatment with radiotherapy and ipilimumab, TCR clones that came from tumors expanded in the peripheral blood.

On this clone: There is no known antigen for this receptor. Qualities for individual bases were not recorded, and no much larger clone is one base off.

The study evaluated CTLA-4 blockade (ipilimumab) given together with focal radiation therapy in patients who had chemo-refractory metastatic non-small-cell lung cancer. The sequence derives from a human donor with non-small cell lung cancer that progressed on radiotherapy plus ipilimumab. Here the chain combines TRBV19 and TRBJ2-3; TRBD2 aligns with 8 central bases. This material consisted of peripheral blood, taken from a patient treated with radiotherapy plus ipilimumab. The base sequence is TGTGCCAGTAATTTTAACGGGAGGGGAGCAGATACGCAGTATTTT. It encodes CASNFNGRGADTQYF.